This TCR beta chain was identified in a study of T cell responses to AZD1222 COVID-19 vaccine. Study-level information: The analysis combined second doses at about 4 or about 12 weeks.

General study findings and limits: It was only after the peak T cell response that any repertoires were sampled.

V was shortened by 4 bases and J by 4 bases, with 14 bases between the two germline ends. This CDR3 comprises 14 residues. Germline V gives CDR1 SQVTM, CDR2 ANQGSEA. TCRdb's copy holds only in-frame clones and misses some; the assay was immunoSEQ multiplex PCR. Among approximately 65,000 clones listed, 76% were seen once. For this clone: The antigen remains undetermined.

Sequenced material: peripheral blood, taken on day 0 of AZD1222 vaccination. V is TRBV29-1 and J is TRBJ2-1; TRBD1 is a possible D gene (6 bases). This receptor was identified in an adult in good health. CDR3 residues: CSVARAGDYNEQFF. CDR3 sequence (DNA): TGCAGCGTTGCGAGGGCAGGGGATTACAATGAGCAGTTCTTC.